The following is a T cell receptor beta chain sequence with its context. The antigen this receptor binds is unknown. No base quality values were provided; no much bigger clone lies one nucleotide off. Including the terminal cysteine and phenylalanine, the CDR3 comprises 15 residues. Of all the DNA, just the CDR3 is kept, 45 bases in frame from base 1. Per the germline V gene, SQVTM is the CDR1 and ANQGSEA is the CDR2. V and J are trimmed by 0 bases and 4 bases, and the gene matches miss 5 bases of the junction. TCRbeta CDR3 regions were amplified from genomic DNA by means of the immunoSEQ Assay, a bias-controlled multiplex PCR. Per the authors' processing: Nucleated cell counts per sample were estimated from amplification of reference gene primers within the assay. To quantify the absolute abundance of each unique TCRbeta CDR3 rearrangement, sequence reads were collapsed and filtered. Productive Simpson clonality was computed per sample as the square root of Simpson's diversity index over productive rearrangements. TCRdb retrieved this table from immuneACCESS and kept in-frame rearrangements only. Not all clones are present; in checked studies, unresolved V genes account for under half, and no reason is known for the remainder. V, J and clone size reflect that table, while D and trimming were determined from the DNA. This sample comprises about 320,000 clones, approximately 82% of them detected only once. Of the sample, roughly 1.3% falls within the top ten clones.

The data were obtained in a study of blood T cell repertoires in COVID-19 (TCRdb year 2020). Concerning the study at large: The collaborator samples originated in the United States, Italy and Spain and spanned the acute and convalescent phases of COVID-19. HLA class I and class II types, where available, came from metadata supplied by the sample provider rather than from assay-based typing. The material from the prospective study consisted of cDNA or gDNA derived from T cells, B-cell-depleted T cells, or PBMCs. Samples were obtained from the ongoing ImmuneRACE study (first 160 participants) and from some 1,200 subjects provided by 6 global collaborators. A de-identified subject ID, COVID-19 status, age in years and sex were almost always included in the sample metadata. The repertoires were released in a freely available public database intended as a resource for research on the immune response to SARS-CoV-2. Deeply sampled blood TCRbeta repertoires from subjects exposed to, actively infected with, or recovered from COVID-19 were included in the dataset. What the research found in general, with its limitations: Clinical and demographic metadata were provided uncurated, with the amount varying by source and participant.

The collaborating institutions used their own protocols to collect whole blood in K2EDTA tubes. For TCRbeta analysis, collaborators shipped samples as frozen whole blood, isolated PBMCs, or DNA extracted from either of those sample types. The sequencing input was peripheral blood. This receptor chain uses TRBV29-1 and TRBJ2-1, with TRBD2 matching 8 junction bases. The receptor's source is a woman in her 50s with acute or convalescent COVID-19. The CDR3 in this case is CSVEDGGARYNEQFF. In nucleotides, the sequence is TGCAGCGTTGAAGACGGGGGGGCGCGATACAATGAGCAGTTCTTC.